The 29 T cell receptor beta chains listed next were all sequenced from one sample in a study of blood T cell repertoires in COVID-19. Clones were read by immunoSEQ multiplex PCR, and TCRdb kept only the in-frame ones, dropping some. This table holds approximately 400,000 clones, 81% found once. Sequenced sample: peripheral blood. These receptors were obtained from a human donor with acute or convalescent COVID-19. The donor label of this sample is uncertain.

J is TRBJ1-5 and V is TRBV3-1 (or the pseudogene TRBV3-2), with a tentative D call TRBD1 (5 bases). The V end lost 4 bases, the J end lost 6 bases, and 13 bases lay between the germline ends. Germline V lookup: CDR1 LGHDT, CDR2 YNNKEL (reference sequence). The CDR3 extends over 14 amino acids. The chain's CDR3 is CASSPTREGQPQHF. CDR3 DNA sequence: TGTGCCAGCAGCCCCACCAGGGAAGGTCAGCCCCAGCATTTT.

As DNA, the CDR3 is TGTGCCAGTAGCAGGGGACAGGTGAACACTGAAGCTTTCTTT. This translates into CASSRGQVNTEAFF. The rearrangement uses TRBV19 and TRBJ1-1; 8 positions match TRBD1. The V and J ends lost 6 bases and 0 bases, in that order; junction bases with no gene match: 3. This CDR3 contains 14 residues. Germline lookup yields CDR1 LNHDA and CDR2 SQIVND (reference sequence). The entire variable domain, with the rest obtained from reference TRBV19 and TRBJ1-1, is as follows: DGGITQSPKYLFRKEGQNVTLSCEQNLNHDAMYWYRQDPGQGLRLIYYSQIVNDFQKGDIAEGYSVSREKKESFPLTVTSAQKNPTAFYLCASSRGQVNTEAFFGQGTRLTVV.

V is TRBV7-9 and J is TRBJ2-7, with 8 positions matching TRBD2. The CDR3 totals 13 residues. V lost 5 bases to trimming and J lost 3 bases; unmatched junction nucleotides: 3. Germline CDR1 reads SEHNR; CDR2 reads FQNEAQ (reference sequence). The CDR3 sequence: CASSATSVYEQYF. CDR3 coding DNA: TGTGCCAGCAGCGCGACTAGCGTCTACGAGCAGTACTTC.

The J gene is TRBJ1-5, the V gene TRBV28, with D unclear. CDR1 and CDR2 (germline): MDHEN, SYDVKM. V was pared by 4 bases and J by 5 bases, with 12 bases between. The CDR3 covers 14 residues. CDR3 coding DNA: TGTGCCAGCAGTTCTGCCAGTCCTGATCAGCCCCAGCATTTT. Translating it yields CASSSASPDQPQHF.

The chain has TRBV5-1 and TRBJ1-1, with 10 bases aligning to TRBD1. CDR3 length equals 13 residues. Germline-derived CDR1 and CDR2 are SGHRS and YFSETQ. Trimming removed 4 bases from V and 11 bases from J; junction bases left unmatched: 8. CDR3: CASSLGQGGLAFF. The CDR3 coding sequence is TGCGCCAGCAGCCTCGGACAGGGGGGTCTTGCTTTCTTT.

The rearrangement links TRBV19 to TRBJ2-7; 13 bases align to TRBD2. Per the germline V gene, CDR1 is LNHDA and CDR2 is SQIVND (reference sequence). This CDR3 has 15 residues. V lost 10 bases and J lost 5; bases outside the gene matches: 11. CDR3 coding DNA: TGTGCCACCCACCCGGGACTAGCGGGAATCAACGAGCAGTACTTC. Its protein is CATHPGLAGINEQYF.

This chain connects TRBV6-5 to TRBJ1-4; D may be TRBD1 (5 bases). Germline CDR1 MNHEY, CDR2 SVGAGI. V was clipped by 7 bases and J by 3 bases, with 12 bases between them. The CDR3 consists of 14 residues. Here the CDR3 reads CASITGLPNEKLFF. CDR3 bases: TGTGCCAGCATTACGGGACTCCCTAATGAAAAACTGTTTTTT.

The chain carries TRBV2 and TRBJ1-2; possibly TRBD1 for D (5 bases). This CDR3 comprises 12 residues. Germline CDR1 reads SNHLY; CDR2 reads FYNNEI. V lost 3 bases and J lost 4, with 6 bases in between. CDR3 loop: CASSDQGYGYTF. The CDR3 nucleotides are TGTGCCAGCAGTGACCAGGGCTATGGCTACACCTTC.

This chain connects TRBV6-4 to TRBJ2-3, with 9 bases aligning to TRBD2. The ends lost 2 bases at V and 4 bases at J; junction bases unmatched: 4. This CDR3 spans 15 amino acids. The germline V gene encodes CDR1 MRHNA and CDR2 SNTAGT. CDR3 in amino acids: CASSDGGGAADTQYF. CDR3 nucleotide sequence: TGTGCCAGCAGTGACGGCGGGGGGGCGGCAGATACGCAGTATTTT.

The rearrangement links TRBV3-1 (or the pseudogene TRBV3-2) to TRBJ2-2, with D perhaps TRBD2 (5 bases). The CDR3 is made up of 14 amino acids. Trimming removed 4 bases at V and 7 bases at J, with 13 bases between. CDR1 LGHDT and CDR2 YNNKEL come from the germline V gene (reference sequence). The CDR3, as DNA: TGTGCCAGCAGCCCCGTCGGAGAGGGCGGGGAGCTGTTTTTT. It encodes CASSPVGEGGELFF.

This chain connects TRBV4-1 to TRBJ1-3; 7 bases are a match to TRBD1. Germline lookup yields CDR1 MGHRA and CDR2 YSYEKL. Trimming removed 0 bases from V and 1 base from J; junction bases left unmatched: 0. CDR3 length equals 15 residues. The CDR3: CASSQDRGSGNTIYF. For the CDR3, the DNA is TGCGCCAGCAGCCAAGACAGGGGGTCTGGAAACACCATATATTTT.

The chain has TRBV15 and TRBJ1-1; 10 bases fit TRBD1. Germline V gene lookup returns CDR1 LNHNV and CDR2 YYDKDF (reference sequence). The J segment lost 4 bases and the V segment lost 1 base, leaving 3 bases of the junction unmatched. This CDR3 comprises 15 residues. The CDR3 DNA follows: TGTGCCACCAGCAGAGGACAGGGGGCTAGCACTGAAGCTTTCTTT. This encodes CATSRGQGASTEAFF.

The J gene is TRBJ1-1, the V gene TRBV11-2, with 7 positions matching TRBD1. Germline CDR1 and CDR2: SGHAT and FQNNGV. Trimming took 2 bases from V and 0 from J; bases not matched to a gene: 6. The CDR3 is 16 residues long. CDR3 bases: TGTGCCAGCAGCTTACCCCTAGGGGGCCTGAACACTGAAGCTTTCTTT. It codes for CASSLPLGGLNTEAFF.

This sequence joins TRBV28 and TRBJ1-2, with D possibly being TRBD1 (5 bases). The CDR3 has 16 amino acids. In germline, CDR1 is MDHEN, CDR2 SYDVKM. Trimming removed 7 bases from V and 4 bases from J, with 22 bases in between. The CDR3 is CASIHTSGSSGYGYTF. CDR3 in DNA: TGTGCCAGCATCCACACTTCAGGGTCCTCGGGCTATGGCTACACCTTC.

The CDR3 spells CASSESGGRTGELFF. CDR3 in DNA: TGTGCCAGCAGTGAGTCGGGGGGCCGGACCGGGGAGCTGTTTTTT. The V gene is TRBV2, the J gene TRBJ2-2; the D gene is possibly TRBD2 (7 bases). Germline loops: CDR1 SNHLY, CDR2 FYNNEI. CDR3 length: 15 residues. The germline V and J ends were trimmed by 3 bases and 5 bases, with 13 bases remaining between them.

This chain joins TRBV6-5 and TRBJ1-4; D unclear. V gave up 8 bases and J gave up 5 bases, with 18 bases separating them. Germline CDR1 is MNHEY and CDR2 is SVGAGI. The CDR3 has 15 residues. In DNA, the CDR3 is TGTGCCAGCGCCCGAGGGCAGGCGGGAAATGAAAAACTGTTTTTT. It yields the protein CASARGQAGNEKLFF.

V is TRBV6-5 and J is TRBJ2-7; possible D gene TRBD2, 7 bases. Germline V gene data show CDR1 as MNHEY and CDR2 as SVGAGI. Trimming left V 6 bases short and J 0 bases short, with 15 bases between. The CDR3 sequence is 15 residues long. The CDR3 here is CASRGGPASSYEQYF. The CDR3 nucleotides read TGTGCCAGCAGGGGGGGGCCGGCGAGCTCCTACGAGCAGTACTTC.

J is TRBJ1-1 and V is TRBV14; 7 bases are shared with TRBD1. Trimming at V came to 0 bases and at J to 11 bases, leaving 6 bases not matched to a gene. The CDR3 loop spans 13 amino acids. Germline CDR1 SGHDN, CDR2 FVKESK. CDR3 nucleotide sequence: TGTGCCAGCAGCCAAGAAGAGGCAGGGGGGGCTTTCTTT. It codes for CASSQEEAGGAFF.

The chain couples TRBV3-1 (or the pseudogene TRBV3-2) to TRBJ2-7; 8 bases line up with TRBD2. CDR1 and CDR2 from the germline V gene are LGHDT and YNNKEL (reference sequence). The CDR3 contains 13 residues. Trimming at V came to 5 bases and at J to 6 bases, leaving 6 bases not matched to a gene. In nucleotides, the CDR3 is TGTGCCAGCAGCGCCCCGGGGGGGGCCGAGCAGTACTTC. This translates into CASSAPGGAEQYF.

There are a few counts of this clone. The chain joins TRBV30 to TRBJ1-2; the match to TRBD1 covers 8 bases. The ends lost 3 bases at V and 4 bases at J; junction bases unmatched: 4. CDR3 length: 13 amino acids. Germline lookup yields CDR1 GTSNPN and CDR2 SVGIG (reference sequence). The CDR3 here is CAWRGQVAYGYTF. The CDR3 nucleotides read TGTGCCTGGAGGGGACAGGTGGCCTATGGCTACACCTTC.

This chain links TRBV7-2 with TRBJ1-1, with D tentatively TRBD1 (6 bases). V was pared by 6 bases and J by 5 bases, with 16 bases between. The germline gives CDR1 SGHTA, CDR2 FQGNSA. This CDR3 region has 14 residues. CDR3 region: CASRVQGGVTEAFF. CDR3 nucleotides: TGTGCCAGCAGAGTACAGGGAGGGGTGACTGAAGCTTTCTTT.

The chain combines TRBV5-6 with TRBJ2-2; D ambiguous. Germline CDR1 is SGHDT and CDR2 is YYEEEE. V was shortened by 2 bases and J by 0 bases, with 5 bases between the two germline ends. The CDR3 totals 14 residues. CDR3 DNA sequence: TGTGCCAGCAGCTTTCGGGCGAACACCGGGGAGCTGTTTTTT. Translation: CASSFRANTGELFF.

The chain recombines TRBV19 with TRBJ1-2; 9 bases fit TRBD1. This CDR3 is 16 amino acids long. J was trimmed by 3 bases and V by 3 bases; bases with no gene match: 8. CDR1 LNHDA and CDR2 SQIVND come from the germline V gene (reference sequence). CDR3 residues: CASSIGTGRGDYGYTF. CDR3 DNA sequence: TGTGCCAGTAGTATTGGGACAGGGAGAGGAGACTATGGCTACACCTTC.

This clone was seen a handful of times. This chain connects TRBV6-5 to TRBJ2-7; 8 bases line up with TRBD2. The CDR3 length is 15 residues. The ends lost 6 bases at V and 3 bases at J; junction bases unmatched: 10. Germline assignment: CDR1 MNHEY and CDR2 SVGAGI. CDR3 amino acids: CASRPDGTSIYEQYF. CDR3 in DNA: TGTGCCAGCAGACCCGACGGGACTAGTATCTACGAGCAGTACTTC.

The chain is built from TRBV19 and TRBJ1-5; D is ambiguous. This CDR3 region has 15 residues. In germline, CDR1 is LNHDA, CDR2 SQIVND (reference sequence). V was cut by 5 bases and J by 1 base, with 12 bases left in between. The chain's CDR3 is CASSEVGGSNQPQHF. CDR3 bases: TGTGCCAGTAGTGAAGTCGGCGGAAGCAATCAGCCCCAGCATTTT.

V usage is TRBV3-1 (or the pseudogene TRBV3-2) and J usage is TRBJ2-2, with TRBD2 identical over 7 bases. The CDR3 has 17 residues. V gave up 3 bases and J gave up 1 base; unmatched junction bases: 8. Germline V CDR1 and CDR2: LGHDT, YNNKEL (reference sequence). The CDR3 spells CASSHGVGLLNTGELFF. The DNA of the CDR3 is TGTGCCAGCAGCCACGGGGTGGGACTACTGAACACCGGGGAGCTGTTTTTT.

The rearrangement joins TRBV14 to TRBJ2-3, with unresolved D. Germline V gene data show CDR1 as SGHDN and CDR2 as FVKESK. The CDR3 spans 16 residues. Deletions cut 0 bases from V and 1 base from J, with 11 bases between. The CDR3 loop reads CASSQEANIGTDTQYF. The CDR3 DNA sequence: TGTGCCAGCAGCCAAGAAGCAAATATCGGCACAGATACGCAGTATTTT.

This clone was observed a handful of times. This chain uses TRBV6-1 with TRBJ1-4; D is possibly TRBD1 (6 bases). Germline V gene data show CDR1 as MNHNS and CDR2 as SASEGT. This CDR3 has 17 amino acids. Trimming stripped 2 bases from V and 2 bases from J, with 15 bases between. CDR3 in amino acids: CASSESKRGFTNEKLFF. The CDR3 DNA reads TGTGCCAGCAGTGAATCCAAAAGGGGGTTCACTAATGAAAAACTGTTTTTT.

The chain combines TRBV5-6 with TRBJ1-4, with TRBD1 matching 7 bases. This CDR3 is 14 amino acids long. The germline CDR1 and CDR2 sequences are SGHDT and YYEEEE. V shed 2 bases and J 8 bases; nucleotides not matched to a gene: 6. CDR3 residues: CASSFRQGWEKLFF. The CDR3 nucleotides are TGTGCCAGCAGCTTCCGACAGGGTTGGGAAAAACTGTTTTTT.